A selection of T cell receptor beta chains follows, all from one sample in a study of blood T cell repertoires in COVID-19. The assay was immunoSEQ multiplex PCR, and TCRdb's table has in-frame clones only and misses some. In the table there are about 140,000 clones, 75% to 90% of which are singletons. The sample comprised PBMCs or T cells enriched from blood (not recorded which). The receptors stem from a man in his fifties or sixties who had recovered from COVID-19. The CDR3 runs from the conserved cysteine through the conserved F or W. D genes are given only for firm matches. The size entry is marked missing in some rows and otherwise reads once, few, many or a size class.

TRBJ2-3	TRBD2	-	TRBV30	CAWSRGGPRTDTQYF	TGTGCCTGGAGTCGGGGGGGGCCCCGCACAGATACGCAGTATTTT
TRBJ2-5	-	-	TRBV18	CASSLGQQETQYF	TGTGCCAGCTCACTCGGACAGCAAGAGACCCAGTACTTC
TRBJ1-4	-	-	TRBV19	CASSSQNGEKLFF	TGTGCCAGTAGTTCGCAGAACGGGGAAAAACTGTTTTTT
TRBJ1-1	-	-	TRBV23-1	CASSQSGGNTEAFF	TGCGCCAGCAGTCAATCAGGGGGAAACACTGAAGCTTTCTTT
TRBJ1-1	-	once	TRBV11-2	CASSHSGVSLMNTEAFF	TGTGCCAGCAGCCATTCGGGGGTCTCGCTAATGAACACTGAAGCTTTCTTT
TRBJ2-3	-	-	TRBV28	CASSLGGIGSTDTQYF	TGTGCCAGCAGTTTGGGGGGAATAGGGAGCACAGATACGCAGTATTTT
TRBJ2-4	TRBD2	-	TRBV13	CASSELAGGPKNIQYF	TGTGCCAGCAGCGAACTAGCGGGGGGGCCCAAAAACATTCAGTACTTC
TRBJ2-1	-	-	TRBV7-9	CASSTQDKSYNEQFF	TGTGCCAGCAGCACCCAGGACAAGAGCTACAATGAGCAGTTCTTC
TRBJ2-1	TRBD2	few	TRBV5-1	CASSLGGLAGYNEQFF	TGCGCCAGCAGCTTGGGGGGACTAGCGGGATACAATGAGCAGTTCTTC
TRBJ2-2	TRBD1	-	TRBV11-2	CASSFGTGSGELFF	TGTGCCAGCAGCTTTGGGACAGGGTCCGGGGAGCTGTTTTTT
TRBJ1-1	-	-	TRBV20-1	CSACRYTEAFF	TGCAGTGCTTGCAGGTACACTGAAGCTTTCTTT
TRBJ2-5	TRBD2	-	TRBV13	CASAPSGGTFQETQYF	TGTGCCAGCGCCCCTAGCGGGGGGACTTTCCAAGAGACCCAGTACTTC
TRBJ1-4	-	-	TRBV4-3	CASSRQEEAGEKLFF	TGCGCCAGCAGCCGGCAAGAAGAGGCTGGTGAAAAACTGTTTTTT
TRBJ1-2	-	-	TRBV28	CASSELGDGYTF	TGTGCCAGCAGCGAACTCGGTGATGGCTACACCTTC
TRBJ1-5	TRBD1	-	TRBV19	CASSIDPAGGVYQPQHF	TGTGCCAGTAGTATAGATCCTGCAGGGGGCGTCTATCAGCCCCAGCATTTT
TRBJ1-4	TRBD1	-	TRBV6-5	CASSYVQGENLKLFF	TGTGCCAGCAGTTACGTTCAGGGGGAAAATCTAAAACTGTTTTTT
TRBJ2-2	-	few	TRBV6-1	CASSESPGGVNTGELFF	TGTGCCAGCAGTGAATCCCCCGGCGGGGTAAACACCGGGGAGCTGTTTTTT
TRBJ2-1	TRBD2	-	TRBV9	CASSVRASGGVINEQFF	TGTGCCAGCAGCGTAAGGGCTAGCGGGGGGGTTATTAATGAGCAGTTCTTC
TRBJ2-5	TRBD2	-	TRBV7-3	CASSLRGDGTSGGDSQETQYF	TGTGCCAGCAGCCTAAGGGGCGATGGGACTAGCGGGGGAGATTCCCAAGAGACCCAGTACTTC
TRBJ2-1	-	-	TRBV6-2/TRBV6-3	CASSASLGSSYNEQFF	TGTGCCAGCAGTGCTTCTCTCGGGAGCTCCTACAATGAGCAGTTCTTC
TRBJ1-4	TRBD1	-	TRBV6-5	CASSYSQGAGEKLFF	TGTGCCAGCAGTTACTCCCAGGGGGCAGGGGAAAAACTGTTTTTT
TRBJ2-1	TRBD1	-	TRBV24-1	CATSDPGTDSYNEQFF	TGTGCCACCAGTGACCCCGGGACAGACTCCTACAATGAGCAGTTCTTC
TRBJ2-7	-	-	TRBV28	CASSSSLPYSYEQYF	TGTGCCAGCAGTTCTAGTCTCCCTTACTCCTACGAGCAGTACTTC
TRBJ1-2	-	-	TRBV27	CASSFSANRERYGYTF	TGTGCCAGCAGTTTCTCTGCAAATCGGGAGCGCTATGGCTACACCTTC
TRBJ2-3	TRBD2	-	TRBV14	CASSPGLAVNTDTQYF	TGTGCCAGCAGCCCCGGACTAGCGGTAAACACAGATACGCAGTATTTT
TRBJ2-5	-	-	TRBV3-1/TRBV3-2	CASSMNRWGQETQYF	TGTGCCAGCAGCATGAACAGGTGGGGCCAAGAGACCCAGTACTTC
TRBJ2-2	-	-	TRBV7-3	CASSLSSWGDTGELFF	TGTGCCAGCAGCTTATCCAGTTGGGGGGACACCGGGGAGCTGTTTTTT
TRBJ2-3	-	-	TRBV29-1	CSAETAGLADTQYF	TGCAGCGCCGAGACGGCAGGGCTGGCAGATACGCAGTATTTT
TRBJ1-1	-	-	TRBV5-4	CASSPRTGGNTEAFF	TGTGCCAGCAGCCCCCGGACGGGAGGGAACACTGAAGCTTTCTTT
TRBJ2-1	TRBD2	-	TRBV5-1	CASSLDGTSGNEQFF	TGCGCCAGCAGCTTGGACGGGACTAGCGGCAATGAGCAGTTCTTC
TRBJ1-3	TRBD1	-	TRBV18	CASSTKRGQGVAGNTIYF	TGTGCCAGCTCAACAAAACGGGGACAGGGAGTTGCTGGAAACACCATATATTTT
TRBJ2-6	TRBD1	-	TRBV6-6	CASSQQGVHPGANVLTF	TGTGCCAGCAGTCAACAGGGGGTCCATCCTGGGGCCAACGTCCTGACTTTC
TRBJ1-4	-	-	TRBV7-9	CAIRESEKLFF	TGTGCCATCCGCGAAAGTGAAAAACTGTTTTTT
TRBJ2-5	TRBD1	-	TRBV7-3	CASSRQGAETQYF	TGTGCCAGCAGCAGACAGGGGGCTGAGACCCAGTACTTC
TRBJ2-5	TRBD2	-	TRBV5-1	CASSLEGAGGPRETQYF	TGCGCCAGCAGCTTGGAAGGAGCGGGAGGGCCGAGAGAGACCCAGTACTTC
TRBJ1-2	-	-	TRBV10-3	CAISESPRYGYTF	TGTGCCATCAGTGAGTCACCCCGGTATGGCTACACCTTC
TRBJ2-7	-	-	TRBV19	CASSDRTAPYEQYF	TGTGCCAGTAGTGACCGGACAGCCCCCTACGAGCAGTACTTC
TRBJ1-2	TRBD1	-	TRBV7-6	CASSSAGTGSWGYTF	TGTGCCAGCAGCTCGGCCGGGACAGGGTCCTGGGGCTACACCTTC
TRBJ1-2	TRBD1	-	TRBV19	CASSPPGTGAIYGYTF	TGTGCCAGTAGCCCGCCCGGGACAGGGGCGATATATGGCTACACCTTC
TRBJ1-2	-	-	TRBV4-1	CASSQAIWQAQTGYGYTF	TGCGCCAGCAGCCAAGCTATCTGGCAGGCACAGACGGGATATGGCTACACCTTC
TRBJ1-1	-	-	TRBV5-1	CASSLGFTANTEAFF	TGCGCCAGCAGCTTGGGCTTCACAGCGAACACTGAAGCTTTCTTT
TRBJ1-4	-	few	TRBV11-2	CASSFGSAGEKLFF	TGTGCCAGCAGCTTCGGGTCAGCCGGAGAAAAACTGTTTTTT
TRBJ1-5	-	once	TRBV19	CASSITVEGGFQPQHF	TGTGCCAGTAGTATTACGGTGGAGGGGGGGTTCCAGCCCCAGCATTTT
TRBJ1-5	-	-	TRBV7-2	CASSSMMGAGNQPQHF	TGTGCCAGCAGCTCCATGATGGGGGCAGGTAATCAGCCCCAGCATTTT
TRBJ1-5	-	-	TRBV28	CASSTVPEGNQPQHF	TGTGCCAGCAGCACGGTCCCGGAGGGCAATCAGCCCCAGCATTTT
TRBJ2-7	-	-	TRBV21-1	CASSGDSSYEQYF	TGTGCCAGCAGCGGGGACAGCAGCTACGAGCAGTACTTC
TRBJ2-2	-	-	TRBV24-1	CATSDLRRGAGELFF	TGTGCCACCAGTGATTTGAGGCGGGGCGCCGGGGAGCTGTTTTTT
TRBJ2-1	-	-	TRBV27	CASSFAPLRRDEQFF	TGTGCCAGCAGTTTCGCCCCGCTTCGGAGGGATGAGCAGTTCTTC